What follows describes a single T cell receptor (beta chain). The antigen remains unidentified. Assay: immunoSEQ multiplex PCR; the TCRdb copy retains only in-frame clones and omits some. The sample consists of fewer than 25,000 clones, 97% of them appearing once. This entry comes from a study of T cells after posttransplantation cyclophosphamide. Study results and limitations: Recipient CMV seropositivity and CMV reactivation strongly tracked TRB clonality. Donor-recipient repertoire similarity was low at 1-2 months, rising over year one. Blood and skin or GI T cell repertoires showed limited TRB overlap.

Cells defined as naive were viable CD3+CD4+ or CD3+CD8+ and CCR7+CD45RA+CD45RO-CD95-CD27+CD28+. On the day of bone marrow donation, the related graft donor provided peripheral blood. The TCR was taken from a man in his forties or fifties in good health, CMV-negative, and a related stem cell transplant donor. Material for sequencing was naive CD4+ T cells sorted from PBMCs.

The CDR3 region is CASSSFLQLDLAGGREQFF. Written as DNA, the CDR3 is TGTGCCAGCAGCTCATTTTTGCAGTTGGATCTAGCGGGGGGGCGGGAGCAGTTCTTC. This rearrangement joins TRBV7-9 to TRBJ2-1; 12 bases line up with TRBD2. In germline, CDR1 is SEHNR, CDR2 FQNEAQ (reference sequence). This CDR3 comprises 19 residues. V dropped 4 bases and J dropped 10; count of bases not matched to a gene: 20. The full variable domain, in which reference TRBV7-9 and TRBJ2-1 provide the parts outside the CDR3, is DTGVSQNPRHKITKRGQNVTFRCDPISEHNRLYWYRQTLGQGPEFLTYFQNEAQLEKSRLLSDRFSAERPKGSFSTLEIQRTEQGDSAMYLCASSSFLQLDLAGGREQFFGPGTRLTVL.